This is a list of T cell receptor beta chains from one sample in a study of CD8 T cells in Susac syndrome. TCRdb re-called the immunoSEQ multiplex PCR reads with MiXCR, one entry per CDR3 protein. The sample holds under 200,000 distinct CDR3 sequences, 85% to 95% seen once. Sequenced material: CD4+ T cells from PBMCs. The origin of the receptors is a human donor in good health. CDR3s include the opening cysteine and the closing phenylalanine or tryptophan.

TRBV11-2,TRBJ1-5,CASSLVGLSNQPQHF
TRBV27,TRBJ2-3,CASSFSGVSTDTQYF
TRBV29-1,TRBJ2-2,CSGTGTSSTGELFF
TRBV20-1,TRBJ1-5,CSASGGASGGNQPQHF
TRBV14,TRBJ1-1,CASSQDLPGLNTEAFF
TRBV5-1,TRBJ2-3,CASSQNGGNLNTQYF
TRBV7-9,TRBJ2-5,CASSFQGWVAQETQYF
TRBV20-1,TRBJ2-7,CSAAGTGVSYEQYF
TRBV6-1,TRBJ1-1,CASSNPWDRADTEAFF
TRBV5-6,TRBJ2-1,CASSFFGMYNEQFF
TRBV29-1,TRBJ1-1,CSVDGLGNTEAFF
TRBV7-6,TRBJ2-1,CASRASGEQFF
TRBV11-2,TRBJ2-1,CASTPPFQEQFF
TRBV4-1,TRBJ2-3,CASSQEAGGADTQYF
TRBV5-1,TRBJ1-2,CASSDSHSNYGYTF